This TCR beta chain was sequenced during a study of Graves' ophthalmopathy and Graves' hyperthyroidism. Study results and limitations: In blood, most expanded thyroid clonotypes above 0.001 frequency were also detected.

In this sample, this clonotype turned up many times. Its antigen is unknown. Germline values: CDR1 MNHEY, CDR2 SVGEGT. V gave up 0 bases and J gave up 2 bases, with 8 bases separating them. This CDR3 has 15 amino acids. CDR3 regions of TCR beta were amplified from RNA transcripts. HTBI-primed first-round RT-PCR preceded second-round multiplex PCR. One entry per CDR3 protein results from TCRdb running MiXCR on the multiplex PCR reads. The sample shows almost 400,000 distinct CDR3 sequences, around 20% of them seen only once. The chain has TRBV6-2 or TRBV6-3 and TRBJ1-5; unclear D gene. The sample taken for sequencing was peripheral blood. This sequence originates from a woman under 30 with Graves' ophthalmopathy. CDR3 in amino acids: CASSYSLEGNQPQHF. The CDR3 DNA follows: TGTGCCAGCAGTTACTCGCTAGAAGGCAATCAGCCCCAGCATTTT.